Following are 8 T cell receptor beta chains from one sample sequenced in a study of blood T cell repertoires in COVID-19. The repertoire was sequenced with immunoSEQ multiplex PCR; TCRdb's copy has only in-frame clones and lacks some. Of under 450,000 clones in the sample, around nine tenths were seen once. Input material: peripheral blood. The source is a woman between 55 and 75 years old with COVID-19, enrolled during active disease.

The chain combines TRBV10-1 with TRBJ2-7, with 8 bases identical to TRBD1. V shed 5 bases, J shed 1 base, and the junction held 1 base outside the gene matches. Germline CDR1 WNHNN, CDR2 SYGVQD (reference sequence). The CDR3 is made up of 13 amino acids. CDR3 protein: CASSRTGSYEQYF. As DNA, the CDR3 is TGCGCCAGCAGTAGGACAGGGTCCTACGAGCAGTACTTC.

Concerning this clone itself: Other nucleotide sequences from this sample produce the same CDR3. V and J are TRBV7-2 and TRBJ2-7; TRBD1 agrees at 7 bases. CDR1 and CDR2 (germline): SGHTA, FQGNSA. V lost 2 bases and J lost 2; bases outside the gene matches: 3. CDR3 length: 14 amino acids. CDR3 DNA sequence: TGTGCCAGCAGCTTACACAGGGGTCCCTACGAGCAGTACTTC. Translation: CASSLHRGPYEQYF.

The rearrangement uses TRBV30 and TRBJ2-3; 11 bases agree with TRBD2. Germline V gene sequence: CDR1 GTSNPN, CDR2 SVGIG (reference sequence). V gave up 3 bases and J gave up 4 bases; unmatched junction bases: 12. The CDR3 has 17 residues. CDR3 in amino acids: CAWSRGASGGPADTQYF. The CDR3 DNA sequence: TGTGCCTGGAGCAGAGGGGCTAGCGGGGGGCCGGCAGATACGCAGTATTTT.

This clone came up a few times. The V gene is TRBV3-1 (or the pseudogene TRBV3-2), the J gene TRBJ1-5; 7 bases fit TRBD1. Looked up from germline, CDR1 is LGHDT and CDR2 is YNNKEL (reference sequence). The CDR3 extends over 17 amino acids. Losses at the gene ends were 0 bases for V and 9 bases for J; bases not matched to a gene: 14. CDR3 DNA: TGTGCCAGCAGCCAAGATGGGGCTGGCCAGGGGGTGGGGCCCCAGCATTTT. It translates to CASSQDGAGQGVGPQHF.

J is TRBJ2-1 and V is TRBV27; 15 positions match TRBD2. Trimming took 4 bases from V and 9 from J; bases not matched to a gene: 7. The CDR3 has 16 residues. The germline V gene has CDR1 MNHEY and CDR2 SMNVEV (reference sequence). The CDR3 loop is CASSSWTSGGEAEQFF. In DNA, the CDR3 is TGTGCCAGCAGTTCCTGGACTAGCGGGGGGGAGGCTGAGCAGTTCTTC.

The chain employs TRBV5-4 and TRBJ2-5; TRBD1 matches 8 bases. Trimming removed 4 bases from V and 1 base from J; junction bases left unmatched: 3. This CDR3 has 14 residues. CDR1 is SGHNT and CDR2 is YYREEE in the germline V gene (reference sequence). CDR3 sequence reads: CASSAGTGQETQYF. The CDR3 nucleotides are TGTGCCAGCAGCGCCGGGACAGGCCAAGAGACCCAGTACTTC. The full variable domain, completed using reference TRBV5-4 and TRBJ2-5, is ETGVTQSPTHLIKTRGQQVTLRCSSQSGHNTVSWYQQALGQGPQFIFQYYREEENGRGNFPPRFSGLQFPNYSSELNVNALELDDSALYLCASSAGTGQETQYFGPGTRLLVL.

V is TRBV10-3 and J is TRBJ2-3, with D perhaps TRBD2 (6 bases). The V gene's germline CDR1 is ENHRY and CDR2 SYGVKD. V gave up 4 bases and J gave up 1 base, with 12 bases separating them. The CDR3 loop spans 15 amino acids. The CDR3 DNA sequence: TGTGCCATCAGTGTGTTAGGCGGGGGCACAGATACGCAGTATTTT. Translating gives CAISVLGGGTDTQYF.

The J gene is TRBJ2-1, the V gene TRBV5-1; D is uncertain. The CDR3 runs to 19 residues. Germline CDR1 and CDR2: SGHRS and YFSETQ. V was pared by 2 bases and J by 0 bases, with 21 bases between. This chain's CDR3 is CASSFPTTPIPDSYNEQFF. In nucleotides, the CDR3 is TGCGCCAGCAGCTTCCCCACTACCCCTATACCTGACTCCTACAATGAGCAGTTCTTC.